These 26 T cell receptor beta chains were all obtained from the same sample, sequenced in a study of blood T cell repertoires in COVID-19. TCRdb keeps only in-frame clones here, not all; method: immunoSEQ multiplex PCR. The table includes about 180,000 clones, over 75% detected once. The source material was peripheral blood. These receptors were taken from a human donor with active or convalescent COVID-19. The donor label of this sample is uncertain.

The CDR3 bases are TGTGCCAGCAGAGACCCTAGCGGGAGGGCCTTCAATGAGCAGTTCTTC. It encodes CASRDPSGRAFNEQFF. V usage is TRBV2 and J usage is TRBJ2-1; TRBD2 matches at 12 bases. The germline V gene encodes CDR1 SNHLY and CDR2 FYNNEI. The CDR3 spans 16 residues. V dropped 6 bases and J dropped 6; count of bases not matched to a gene: 9.

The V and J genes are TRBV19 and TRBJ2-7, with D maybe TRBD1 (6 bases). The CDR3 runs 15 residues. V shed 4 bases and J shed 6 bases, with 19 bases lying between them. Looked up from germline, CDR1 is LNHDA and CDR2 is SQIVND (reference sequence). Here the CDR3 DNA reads TGTGCCAGTAGTACCCAGGGGAATTTCCCCCGCGAGCAGTACTTC. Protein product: CASSTQGNFPREQYF.

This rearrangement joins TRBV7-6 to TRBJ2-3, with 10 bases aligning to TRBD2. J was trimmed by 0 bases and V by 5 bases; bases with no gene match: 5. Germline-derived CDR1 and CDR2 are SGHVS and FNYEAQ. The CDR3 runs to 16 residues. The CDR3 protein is CASSLLTSGSTDTQYF. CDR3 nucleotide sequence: TGTGCCAGCAGCCTGCTGACTAGCGGGAGCACAGATACGCAGTATTTT.

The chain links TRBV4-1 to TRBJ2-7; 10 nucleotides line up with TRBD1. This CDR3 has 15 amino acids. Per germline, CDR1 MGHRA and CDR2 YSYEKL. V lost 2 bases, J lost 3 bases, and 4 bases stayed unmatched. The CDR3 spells CASSQTGQGNYEQYF. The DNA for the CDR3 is TGCGCCAGCAGCCAAACGGGACAGGGGAACTACGAGCAGTACTTC.

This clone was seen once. The CDR3 protein is CASRKQGSGSPLHF. The CDR3 DNA follows: TGTGCCAGCAGGAAACAGGGATCCGGTTCACCCCTCCACTTT. The chain employs TRBV2 and TRBJ1-6; tentative D call: TRBD1 (6 bases). V shed 6 bases and J shed 9 bases, with 15 bases lying between them. Germline V gives CDR1 SNHLY, CDR2 FYNNEI. CDR3 length equals 14 residues.

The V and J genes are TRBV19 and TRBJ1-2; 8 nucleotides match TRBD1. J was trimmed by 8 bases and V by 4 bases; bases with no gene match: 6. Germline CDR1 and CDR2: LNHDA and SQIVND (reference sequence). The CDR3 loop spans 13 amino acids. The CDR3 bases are TGTGCCAGTAGTACTGGACAGGGAAGAGGCTACACCTTC. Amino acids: CASSTGQGRGYTF.

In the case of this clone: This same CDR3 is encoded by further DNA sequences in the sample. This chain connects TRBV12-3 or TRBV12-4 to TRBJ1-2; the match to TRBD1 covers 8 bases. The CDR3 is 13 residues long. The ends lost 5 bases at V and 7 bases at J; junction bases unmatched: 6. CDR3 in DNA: TGTGCCAGCAGTCTCGGACAGGGCGGTGGCTACACCTTC. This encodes CASSLGQGGGYTF.

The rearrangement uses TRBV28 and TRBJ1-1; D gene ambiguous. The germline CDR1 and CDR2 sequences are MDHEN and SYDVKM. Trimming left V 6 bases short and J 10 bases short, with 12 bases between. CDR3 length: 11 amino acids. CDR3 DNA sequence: TGTGCCAGCAGACGGCAGGCCGGAGCTTTCTTT. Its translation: CASRRQAGAFF.

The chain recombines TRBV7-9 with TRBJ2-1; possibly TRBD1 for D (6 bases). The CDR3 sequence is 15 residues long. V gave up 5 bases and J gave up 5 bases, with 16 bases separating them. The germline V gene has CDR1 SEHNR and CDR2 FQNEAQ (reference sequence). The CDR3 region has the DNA TGTGCCAGCAGCACCGCAGGGGCCCGGGACAATGAGCAGTTCTTC. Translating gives CASSTAGARDNEQFF.

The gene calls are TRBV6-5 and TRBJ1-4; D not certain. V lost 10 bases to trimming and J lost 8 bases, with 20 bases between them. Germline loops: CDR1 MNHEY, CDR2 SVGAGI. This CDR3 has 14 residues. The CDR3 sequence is CATRGPDRREKLFF. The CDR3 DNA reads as TGTGCCACCCGCGGGCCGGATAGAAGAGAAAAACTGTTTTTT.

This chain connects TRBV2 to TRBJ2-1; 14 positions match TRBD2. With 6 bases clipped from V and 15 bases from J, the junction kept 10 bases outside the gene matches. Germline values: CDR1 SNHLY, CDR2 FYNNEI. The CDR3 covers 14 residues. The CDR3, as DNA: TGTGCCAGCAGCGAGGTACCGGGACTAGCGGGAGCGTTCTTC. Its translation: CASSEVPGLAGAFF.

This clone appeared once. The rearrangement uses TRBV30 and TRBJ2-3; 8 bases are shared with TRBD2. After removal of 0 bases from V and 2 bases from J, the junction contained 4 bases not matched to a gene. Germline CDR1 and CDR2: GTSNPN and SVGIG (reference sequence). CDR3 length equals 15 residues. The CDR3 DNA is TGTGCCTGGAGTGTTTTCGGGGGGGACACAGATACGCAGTATTTT. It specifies CAWSVFGGDTDTQYF.

Here the CDR3 reads CASGRGPGGYTF. CDR3 sequence (DNA): TGTGCCAGCGGCCGGGGGCCAGGCGGCTACACCTTC. The chain is built from TRBV7-8 and TRBJ1-2; perhaps TRBD1 as D (6 bases). With 8 bases removed from V and 8 bases from J, the gap between germline ends came to 15 bases. CDR3 length: 12 residues. From germline, CDR1 is SGHVS and CDR2 FQNEAQ.

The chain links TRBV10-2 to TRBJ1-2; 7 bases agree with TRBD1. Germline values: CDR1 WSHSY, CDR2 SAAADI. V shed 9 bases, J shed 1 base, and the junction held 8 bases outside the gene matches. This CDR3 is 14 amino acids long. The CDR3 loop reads CASSYGQDNYGYTF. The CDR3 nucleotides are TGCGCCAGTTCATACGGACAGGATAACTATGGCTACACCTTC.

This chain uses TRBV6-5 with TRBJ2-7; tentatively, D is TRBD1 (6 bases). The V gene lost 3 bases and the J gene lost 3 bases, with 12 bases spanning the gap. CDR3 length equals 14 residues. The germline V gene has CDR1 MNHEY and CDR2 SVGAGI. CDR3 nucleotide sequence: TGTGCCAGCAGTTATGCAGGACAGATCTACGAGCAGTACTTC. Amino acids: CASSYAGQIYEQYF.

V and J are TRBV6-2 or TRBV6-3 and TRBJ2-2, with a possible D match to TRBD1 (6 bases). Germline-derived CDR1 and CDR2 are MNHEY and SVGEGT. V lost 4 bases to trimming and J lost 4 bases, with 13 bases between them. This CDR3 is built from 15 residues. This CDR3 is CASSWVQGSTGELFF. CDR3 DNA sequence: TGTGCCAGCAGTTGGGTACAGGGATCCACCGGGGAGCTGTTTTTT.

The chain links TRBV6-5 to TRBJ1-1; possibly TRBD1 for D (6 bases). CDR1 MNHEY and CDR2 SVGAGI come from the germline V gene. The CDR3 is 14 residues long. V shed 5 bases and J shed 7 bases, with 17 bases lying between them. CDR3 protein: CASSPPGRGSEAFF. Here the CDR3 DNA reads TGTGCCAGCAGTCCCCCGGGCAGGGGAAGTGAAGCTTTCTTT.

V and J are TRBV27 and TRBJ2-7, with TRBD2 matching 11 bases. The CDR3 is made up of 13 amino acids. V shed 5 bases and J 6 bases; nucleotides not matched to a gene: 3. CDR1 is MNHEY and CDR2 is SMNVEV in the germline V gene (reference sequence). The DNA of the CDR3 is TGTGCCAGCAGTCTAGCGGGAGGCTCCGAGCAGTACTTC. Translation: CASSLAGGSEQYF.

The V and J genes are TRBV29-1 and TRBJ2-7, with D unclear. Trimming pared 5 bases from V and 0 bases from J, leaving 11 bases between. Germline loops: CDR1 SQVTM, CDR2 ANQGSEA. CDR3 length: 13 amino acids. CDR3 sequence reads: CSVWRTGSYEQYF. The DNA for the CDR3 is TGCAGCGTTTGGCGTACGGGCTCCTACGAGCAGTACTTC.

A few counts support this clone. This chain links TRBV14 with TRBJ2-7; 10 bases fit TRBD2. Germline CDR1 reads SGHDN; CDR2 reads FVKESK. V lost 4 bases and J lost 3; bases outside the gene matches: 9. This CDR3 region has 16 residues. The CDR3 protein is CASSPSNSGRIYEQYF. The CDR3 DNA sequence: TGTGCCAGCAGCCCATCGAATAGCGGGAGGATCTACGAGCAGTACTTC.

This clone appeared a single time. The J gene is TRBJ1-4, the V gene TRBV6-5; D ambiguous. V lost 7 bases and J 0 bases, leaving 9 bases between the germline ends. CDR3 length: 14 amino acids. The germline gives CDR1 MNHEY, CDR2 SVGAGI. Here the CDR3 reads CASTPGATNEKLFF. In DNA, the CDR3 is TGTGCCAGCACCCCCGGGGCAACTAATGAAAAACTGTTTTTT.

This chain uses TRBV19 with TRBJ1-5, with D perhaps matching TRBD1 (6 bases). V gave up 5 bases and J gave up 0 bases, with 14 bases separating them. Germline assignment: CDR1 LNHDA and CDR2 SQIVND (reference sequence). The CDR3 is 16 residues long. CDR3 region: CASSPNRAYSNQPQHF. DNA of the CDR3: TGTGCCAGTAGTCCAAACAGGGCGTATAGCAATCAGCCCCAGCATTTT. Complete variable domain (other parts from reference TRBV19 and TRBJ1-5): DGGITQSPKYLFRKEGQNVTLSCEQNLNHDAMYWYRQDPGQGLRLIYYSQIVNDFQKGDIAEGYSVSREKKESFPLTVTSAQKNPTAFYLCASSPNRAYSNQPQHFGDGTRLSIL.

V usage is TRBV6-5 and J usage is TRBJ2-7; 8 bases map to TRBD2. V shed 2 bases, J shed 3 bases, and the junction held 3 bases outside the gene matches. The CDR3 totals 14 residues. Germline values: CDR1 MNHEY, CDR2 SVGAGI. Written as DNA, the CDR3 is TGTGCCAGCAGTTACGTCAGCGGGGGCTACGAGCAGTACTTC. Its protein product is CASSYVSGGYEQYF.

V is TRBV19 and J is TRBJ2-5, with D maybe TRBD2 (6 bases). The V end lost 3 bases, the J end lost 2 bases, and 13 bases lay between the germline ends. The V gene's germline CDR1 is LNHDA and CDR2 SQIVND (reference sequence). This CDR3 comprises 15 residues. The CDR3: CASSMAGNLQETQYF. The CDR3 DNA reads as TGTGCCAGTAGTATGGCGGGGAATCTTCAAGAGACCCAGTACTTC.

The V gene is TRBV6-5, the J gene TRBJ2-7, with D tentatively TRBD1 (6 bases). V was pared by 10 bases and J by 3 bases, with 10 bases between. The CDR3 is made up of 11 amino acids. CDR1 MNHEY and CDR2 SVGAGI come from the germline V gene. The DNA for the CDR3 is TGTGCCATCGGACAGAACTACGAGCAGTACTTC. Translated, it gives CAIGQNYEQYF.

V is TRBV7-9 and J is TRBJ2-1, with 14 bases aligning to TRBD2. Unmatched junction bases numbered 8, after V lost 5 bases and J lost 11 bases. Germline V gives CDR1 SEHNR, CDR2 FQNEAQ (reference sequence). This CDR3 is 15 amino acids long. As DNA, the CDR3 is TGTGCCAGCAGCCCGACTAGCGGGAGGGCTAATCAGCAGTTCTTC. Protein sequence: CASSPTSGRANQQFF.